The T cell receptor (beta chain) under discussion was sequenced for a study of T cells in women clearing cervical HPV infection. Assay: immunoSEQ multiplex PCR; the TCRdb copy retains only in-frame clones and omits some. The sample holds approximately 31,000 clones. This CDR3 spans 16 amino acids. V shed 0 bases and J 3 bases; nucleotides not matched to a gene: 7. Germline CDR1 and CDR2: MNHNS and SASEGT. For this clone: No antigen is known for it. The read stops 3 residues short of the end of the CDR3; the missing end is completed from the germline J gene.

Study-level results: Controls had more TRBV6-7 (0.16%) than cases (approximately 0.11%). Repertoire richness, not evenness, was significantly elevated in CIN3+ cases versus controls.

The source is a woman aged 18 to 75 with a cervical HPV16 infection that either progressed to CIN3+ or cleared (not recorded which). The chain recombines TRBV6-1 with TRBJ2-7; TRBD2 matches 8 bases. The sequencing sample was made of blood buffy coat. CDR3 DNA, as far as it was read: TGTGCCAGCAGTGAAGCGCCAAGCGGGAGCCTCTACGAG. Its translation: CASSEAPSGSLYE. The whole CDR3 sequence reads CASSEAPSGSLYEQYF.